These T cell receptor beta chains were read from a single sample in a study of blood T cell repertoires in COVID-19. Here immunoSEQ multiplex PCR was the method, and the copy in TCRdb shows in-frame clones only, minus some. The sample carries 150,000 to 200,000 clones, 65% to 85% recorded once. Specimen: PBMCs or T cells enriched from blood (not recorded which). These receptors were taken from a woman aged 55-70 years who had recovered from COVID-19. Each CDR3 is given with its conserved first and last residue. The order of the fields is J gene, V gene, D gene, CDR3 protein. D genes are given only for firm matches.

j_gene: TRBJ2-1
v_gene: TRBV3-1/TRBV3-2
d_gene: NA
CDR3aa: CASSQGQGGYNEQFF

j_gene: TRBJ1-1
v_gene: TRBV19
d_gene: NA
CDR3aa: CATSLGGSLSNTEAFF

j_gene: TRBJ1-2
v_gene: TRBV20-1
d_gene: NA
CDR3aa: CSASVQGGYTF

j_gene: TRBJ2-3
v_gene: TRBV4-2
d_gene: NA
CDR3aa: CASKPRGLGAPDTQYF

j_gene: TRBJ2-7
v_gene: TRBV4-2
d_gene: TRBD2
CDR3aa: CASSQETLAGGEDEQYF

j_gene: TRBJ1-1
v_gene: TRBV5-4
d_gene: TRBD1
CDR3aa: CASSSTGARNTEAFF

j_gene: TRBJ1-1
v_gene: TRBV19
d_gene: NA
CDR3aa: CASSINRNTEAFF

j_gene: TRBJ2-4
v_gene: TRBV23-1
d_gene: NA
CDR3aa: CASRRLAKNIQYF

j_gene: TRBJ1-2
v_gene: TRBV19
d_gene: NA
CDR3aa: CASSIVEGHPRGYTF

j_gene: TRBJ2-1
v_gene: TRBV28
d_gene: NA
CDR3aa: CASNSGPNNEQFF

j_gene: TRBJ1-6
v_gene: TRBV18
d_gene: NA
CDR3aa: CASRTQGVSSYNSPLHF

j_gene: TRBJ2-4
v_gene: TRBV2
d_gene: TRBD1
CDR3aa: CASSQDRGSDIQYF

j_gene: TRBJ2-7
v_gene: TRBV18
d_gene: TRBD2
CDR3aa: CASSPGLAGISYEQYF

j_gene: TRBJ2-2
v_gene: TRBV28
d_gene: TRBD2
CDR3aa: CASKLAGLVGGELFF

j_gene: TRBJ1-4
v_gene: TRBV28
d_gene: NA
CDR3aa: CASSYGDRTTNEKLFF

j_gene: TRBJ1-4
v_gene: TRBV10-3
d_gene: TRBD1
CDR3aa: CAISARQGATNEKLFF

j_gene: TRBJ2-3
v_gene: TRBV9
d_gene: NA
CDR3aa: CASSVGSATYTDTQYF

j_gene: TRBJ2-7
v_gene: TRBV10-1
d_gene: NA
CDR3aa: CASSAGHRPYEQYF

j_gene: TRBJ2-1
v_gene: TRBV7-2
d_gene: TRBD2
CDR3aa: CASSLGLAGTFPFF

j_gene: TRBJ2-1
v_gene: TRBV7-2
d_gene: NA
CDR3aa: CASSLAGARYNEQFF

j_gene: TRBJ1-3
v_gene: TRBV23-1
d_gene: TRBD1
CDR3aa: CASRPKGTGCSGNTIYF

j_gene: TRBJ2-1
v_gene: TRBV23-1
d_gene: TRBD2
CDR3aa: CASSQSPPLGTREEQFF

j_gene: TRBJ2-3
v_gene: TRBV5-1
d_gene: TRBD2
CDR3aa: CASSLISGSDTQYF

j_gene: TRBJ1-2
v_gene: TRBV5-4
d_gene: NA
CDR3aa: CASSFSASENYGYTF

j_gene: TRBJ2-7
v_gene: TRBV27
d_gene: TRBD1
CDR3aa: CASSLRDRPFALNF

j_gene: TRBJ2-1
v_gene: TRBV27
d_gene: TRBD1
CDR3aa: CASRSRGNEQFF

j_gene: TRBJ1-2
v_gene: TRBV29-1
d_gene: TRBD1
CDR3aa: CSVGGTGAQGYTF

j_gene: TRBJ2-7
v_gene: TRBV7-9
d_gene: TRBD1
CDR3aa: CASSLGGQGGYEQYF

j_gene: TRBJ1-1
v_gene: TRBV11-2
d_gene: NA
CDR3aa: CASSRDSGWTEAFF

j_gene: TRBJ1-2
v_gene: TRBV13
d_gene: NA
CDR3aa: CASSLGGTATNYGYTF

j_gene: TRBJ2-1
v_gene: TRBV12-3/TRBV12-4
d_gene: TRBD2
CDR3aa: CASSLGLAVEQFF

j_gene: TRBJ1-3
v_gene: TRBV5-1
d_gene: NA
CDR3aa: CASSLDGSSGNTIYF

j_gene: TRBJ2-5
v_gene: TRBV20-1
d_gene: NA
CDR3aa: CSASITGVQETQYF

j_gene: TRBJ1-1
v_gene: TRBV30
d_gene: NA
CDR3aa: CAWVVGTTKAFF

j_gene: TRBJ2-1
v_gene: TRBV29-1
d_gene: TRBD2
CDR3aa: CSVGMGSGRIYEQFF

j_gene: TRBJ2-5
v_gene: TRBV27
d_gene: NA
CDR3aa: CASSLRVGGETQYF

j_gene: TRBJ2-1
v_gene: TRBV10-3
d_gene: TRBD2
CDR3aa: CAISERLAGDNEQFF

j_gene: TRBJ1-5
v_gene: TRBV5-1
d_gene: NA
CDR3aa: CASSLAGGNQPQHF

j_gene: TRBJ1-2
v_gene: TRBV6-2/TRBV6-3
d_gene: NA
CDR3aa: CASSYFLGLDGYTF

j_gene: TRBJ1-6
v_gene: TRBV6-5
d_gene: TRBD1
CDR3aa: CASSPDRASPLHF

j_gene: TRBJ2-1
v_gene: TRBV24-1
d_gene: TRBD2
CDR3aa: CATSDSGTSGVDEQFF

j_gene: TRBJ1-6
v_gene: TRBV6-6
d_gene: NA
CDR3aa: CASSYGARGSPLHF

j_gene: TRBJ1-6
v_gene: TRBV3-1/TRBV3-2
d_gene: TRBD1
CDR3aa: CASSRGQTYNSPLHF

j_gene: TRBJ2-1
v_gene: TRBV10-2
d_gene: TRBD2
CDR3aa: CASGGSSYNEQFF

j_gene: TRBJ1-1
v_gene: TRBV19
d_gene: NA
CDR3aa: CASSIDRQGKAFF

j_gene: TRBJ1-1
v_gene: TRBV5-1
d_gene: NA
CDR3aa: CASSITGRTEAFF

j_gene: TRBJ1-1
v_gene: TRBV20-1
d_gene: NA
CDR3aa: CSAVRGGEAFF

j_gene: TRBJ2-7
v_gene: TRBV28
d_gene: NA
CDR3aa: CASSPPAYEQYF

j_gene: TRBJ1-2
v_gene: TRBV4-2
d_gene: NA
CDR3aa: CASSRTDGSYGYTF

j_gene: TRBJ2-1
v_gene: TRBV29-1
d_gene: NA
CDR3aa: CSVDRGSEQFF

j_gene: TRBJ1-2
v_gene: TRBV10-2
d_gene: TRBD1
CDR3aa: CAIKYGTGTYGYTF

j_gene: TRBJ1-2
v_gene: TRBV19
d_gene: TRBD1
CDR3aa: CASNTNYPGQGSYGYTF

j_gene: TRBJ1-1
v_gene: TRBV7-2
d_gene: NA
CDR3aa: CASSLVAGSEAFF